Reported below is one T cell receptor beta chain. Its antigen is not identified. The source of the sample is a study of cytomegalovirus exposure and HLA in healthy donors. The PCR used 60 Vbeta and 13 Jbeta primers. TCRdb's table, derived via immunoSEQ multiplex PCR, lists solely in-frame clones and lacks some. The data hold fewer than 200,000 clones, with over 70% observed a single time. The CDR3 has 12 residues. Trimming cost V 0 bases and J 8 bases, with 5 bases left between them. Germline values: CDR1 LGHNA, CDR2 YNFKEQ. Points from the study as a whole: In vitro data verified three CMV-associated chains as specific for CMV antigens. Among donors in an Asian-associated ancestry cluster, a later analysis reportedly found fewer N-insertions than the roughly 650-donor mean.

This receptor was obtained from a male donor in good health and CMV-seropositive. V gene TRBV4-2 combines with J gene TRBJ2-1; D is unclear. The specimen was PBMCs. The CDR3 loop reads CASSQDTDEQFF. In nucleotides, the CDR3 is TGTGCCAGCAGCCAAGATACTGATGAGCAGTTCTTC.